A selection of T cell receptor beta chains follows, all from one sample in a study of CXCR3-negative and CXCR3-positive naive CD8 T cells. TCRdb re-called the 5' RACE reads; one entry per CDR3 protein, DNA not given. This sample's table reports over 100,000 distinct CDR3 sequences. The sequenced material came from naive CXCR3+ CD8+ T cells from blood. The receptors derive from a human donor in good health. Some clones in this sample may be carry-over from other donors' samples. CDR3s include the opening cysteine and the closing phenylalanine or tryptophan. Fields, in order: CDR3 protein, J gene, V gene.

cdr3_aa: CASSHSERPTEAFF
j_call: TRBJ1-1
v_call: TRBV13

cdr3_aa: CASSLVGKNIQYF
j_call: TRBJ2-4
v_call: TRBV7-8

cdr3_aa: CASRHLQGASYEQYF
j_call: TRBJ2-7
v_call: TRBV4-1

cdr3_aa: CAASRGCEPNIRYF
j_call: TRBJ2-4
v_call: TRBV18

cdr3_aa: CASTLPRGIAGARNQETQYF
j_call: TRBJ2-5
v_call: TRBV7-9

cdr3_aa: CASSQGGRWAEAFF
j_call: TRBJ1-1
v_call: TRBV4-1

cdr3_aa: CSAQGRRSRGEQFF
j_call: TRBJ2-1
v_call: TRBV29-1

cdr3_aa: CASSSPGPALYYGYTF
j_call: TRBJ1-2
v_call: TRBV27

cdr3_aa: CASSSLLGSSETQYF
j_call: TRBJ2-5
v_call: TRBV11-1

cdr3_aa: CASTDTIFSGNTIYF
j_call: TRBJ1-3
v_call: TRBV6-5

cdr3_aa: CSVEDPWTENNEQFF
j_call: TRBJ2-1
v_call: TRBV29-1

cdr3_aa: CASTAGGPSYNEQFF
j_call: TRBJ2-1
v_call: TRBV28

cdr3_aa: CASSLGGNYEQYF
j_call: TRBJ2-7
v_call: TRBV12-3/TRBV12-4

cdr3_aa: CASSKKTWTSGSYNEQFF
j_call: TRBJ2-1
v_call: TRBV21-1

cdr3_aa: CASSFTATYEQYF
j_call: TRBJ2-7
v_call: TRBV28

cdr3_aa: CASSQADGSTDTQYF
j_call: TRBJ2-3
v_call: TRBV4-1

cdr3_aa: CASSLGTGANGELFF
j_call: TRBJ2-2
v_call: TRBV7-3

cdr3_aa: CASSSVWGTAYEQYF
j_call: TRBJ2-7
v_call: TRBV28

cdr3_aa: CASSSWGQGSYEQYF
j_call: TRBJ2-7
v_call: TRBV13

cdr3_aa: CASSLAKGQIQETQYF
j_call: TRBJ2-5
v_call: TRBV5-1

cdr3_aa: CASSARAHETQYF
j_call: TRBJ2-5
v_call: TRBV6-2/TRBV6-3

cdr3_aa: CASSYLWSSAGHNEQFF
j_call: TRBJ2-1
v_call: TRBV7-6

cdr3_aa: CSVEGRLANTGELFF
j_call: TRBJ2-2
v_call: TRBV29-1

cdr3_aa: CASSSGQEAFF
j_call: TRBJ1-1
v_call: TRBV6-5

cdr3_aa: CASSFLGGEGYTGELFF
j_call: TRBJ2-2
v_call: TRBV5-6

cdr3_aa: CASSPPPGRIGLNTGELFF
j_call: TRBJ2-2
v_call: TRBV12-3/TRBV12-4

cdr3_aa: CSLLIPSYNEQFF
j_call: TRBJ2-1
v_call: TRBV29-1

cdr3_aa: CSAVGQKRGFIGQETQYF
j_call: TRBJ2-5
v_call: TRBV20-1